Each of the 7 T cell receptor beta chains below was sequenced from the same sample in a study of blood T cell repertoires in COVID-19 (TCRdb year 2020). Libraries were built with the immunoSEQ multiplex PCR assay. Here the immuneACCESS table is served through TCRdb, limited to in-frame sequences with V and J called. Missing clones are a known gap in these copies; in checked studies unresolved V genes cover under half, and the rest lacks a known reason. Recorded for this sample are 170,000 or so clones; almost 85% of them occurred a single time. Roughly 14% of the sample is taken by the ten largest. What was sequenced was peripheral blood. These receptors originate from a man aged 18 to 30 with active or convalescent COVID-19.

The chain links TRBV5-1 to TRBJ1-2, with D possibly being TRBD1 (6 bases). The CDR3 spans 13 residues. Germline CDR1 reads SGHRS; CDR2 reads YFSETQ. V was trimmed by 7 bases and J by 4 bases, leaving 14 bases between them. In nucleotides, the CDR3 is TGCGCCAGCGGAGGACAGCCCAGCTATGGCTACACCTTC. It specifies CASGGQPSYGYTF.

The chain carries TRBV19 and TRBJ2-1; TRBD2 agrees at 8 bases. The CDR3 sequence is 15 residues long. The germline gives CDR1 LNHDA, CDR2 SQIVND (reference sequence). Trimming removed 6 bases from V and 1 base from J; junction bases left unmatched: 5. The DNA of the CDR3 is TGTGCCAGTAGCGAGAGCGGGAGTTCCTACAATGAGCAGTTCTTC. It specifies CASSESGSSYNEQFF.

CDR3 amino acids: CASSLVPGSNQPQHF. The CDR3 nucleotides read TGCGCCAGCAGCTTGGTCCCGGGTAGCAATCAGCCCCAGCATTTT. This chain joins TRBV5-1 and TRBJ1-5; D unresolved. The V and J ends lost 0 bases and 0 bases respectively, with 7 bases between them. The CDR3 is 15 amino acids. CDR1 is SGHRS and CDR2 is YFSETQ in the germline V gene.

The V call is TRBV11-2, the J call TRBJ1-2, with TRBD1 as a possible D gene (5 bases). Germline V CDR1 and CDR2: SGHAT, FQNNGV. V lost 1 base and J lost 0, with 9 bases in between. The CDR3 runs to 15 residues. CDR3 DNA sequence: TGTGCCAGCAGCTTAGGAGCAGGGACTAACTATGGCTACACCTTC. As protein: CASSLGAGTNYGYTF.

The J gene is TRBJ2-7, the V gene TRBV11-2; 8 bases are a match to TRBD1. Trimming took 0 bases from V and 3 from J; bases not matched to a gene: 10. This CDR3 region has 17 residues. The germline CDR1 and CDR2 sequences are SGHAT and FQNNGV. The CDR3 reads CASSLDGTGDLIYEQYF. The CDR3 DNA is TGTGCCAGCAGCTTAGATGGGACAGGCGACCTTATCTACGAGCAGTACTTC.

This chain uses TRBV7-6 with TRBJ2-7, with 12 bases matching TRBD2. CDR1 and CDR2 from the germline V gene are SGHVS and FNYEAQ. The V gene end was trimmed by 5 bases and the J gene end by 7 bases; junction bases not matched to a gene: 9. This CDR3 region has 15 residues. The CDR3 sequence: CASSPRLAGAREQYF. The DNA for the CDR3 is TGTGCCAGCAGCCCAAGACTAGCGGGAGCTAGGGAGCAGTACTTC.

The rearrangement links TRBV27 to TRBJ2-1, with D perhaps TRBD1 (6 bases). The CDR3 loop spans 13 amino acids. Per the germline V gene, CDR1 is MNHEY and CDR2 is SMNVEV (reference sequence). Trimming took 7 bases from V and 0 from J, leaving 7 bases between them. This CDR3 is CASKGDSYNEQFF. The CDR3 DNA sequence: TGTGCCAGCAAGGGGGACTCCTACAATGAGCAGTTCTTC.